The rows below give T cell receptor beta chains drawn from one sample of a study of cytomegalovirus exposure and HLA in healthy donors. The method was immunoSEQ multiplex PCR; TCRdb's version includes in-frame clones alone and lacks a portion of them. The sample holds 200,000 to 250,000 clones; approximately 88% are singletons and the top ten take over 11%. Input material: PBMCs. The receptors were gathered from a woman aged 25 to 39 in good health and CMV-seropositive. CDR3s include the opening cysteine and the closing phenylalanine or tryptophan. The order of the fields is V gene, D gene, clone size, J gene, CDR3 protein, CDR3 DNA. The D gene is left open where the match is weak. Rows give clone size only sometimes, using once, few, many, or a class for an expanded clone.

>TRBV13|.|.|TRBJ2-7
CASSLGNAGPSYEQYF
TGTGCCAGCAGCTTAGGCAATGCGGGACCCTCCTACGAGCAGTACTTC
>TRBV29-1|TRBD1|few|TRBJ1-1
CSVGRGLGEAFF
TGCAGCGTTGGCAGGGGGCTCGGTGAAGCTTTCTTT
>TRBV5-1|.|few|TRBJ1-1
CASTVDWNTEAFF
TGCGCCAGCACCGTGGACTGGAACACTGAAGCTTTCTTT
>TRBV6-5|.|.|TRBJ1-2
CASSPLTGHHDYTF
TGTGCCAGCAGTCCTCTCACAGGGCACCACGACTACACCTTC
>TRBV5-1|TRBD1|.|TRBJ2-5
CASSLGTVQETQYF
TGCGCCAGCAGCCTAGGGACAGTGCAAGAGACCCAGTACTTC
>TRBV6-6|.|.|TRBJ2-7
CASSRRTFDAEEQYF
TGTGCCAGCAGCCGCCGGACTTTCGACGCGGAGGAGCAGTACTTC
>TRBV4-1|.|.|TRBJ2-7
CASSQVPLYEQYF
TGCGCCAGCAGCCAAGTTCCCCTCTACGAGCAGTACTTC
>TRBV13|.|.|TRBJ2-3
CASSLRREFPDTQYF
TGTGCCAGCAGCTTACGCCGGGAGTTTCCAGATACGCAGTATTTT
>TRBV5-1|.|.|TRBJ2-2
CASSSNRGSNTGELFF
TGCGCCAGCAGCTCCAATAGGGGATCTAACACCGGGGAGCTGTTTTTT
>TRBV30|.|few|TRBJ1-2
CAWSAGLGANYGYTF
TGTGCCTGGAGTGCCGGTCTTGGAGCTAACTATGGCTACACCTTC
>TRBV19|TRBD1|.|TRBJ2-7
CASRNSGTGGFEQYF
TGTGCCAGTAGGAACTCCGGGACAGGGGGATTCGAGCAGTACTTC
>TRBV7-9|.|.|TRBJ2-5
CASSLAWQPAGTQYF
TGTGCCAGCAGCTTAGCGTGGCAACCCGCAGGGACCCAGTACTTC
>TRBV6-6|.|.|TRBJ2-3
CASSVQGTDTQYF
TGTGCCAGCAGTGTCCAGGGAACAGATACGCAGTATTTT
>TRBV27|TRBD1|.|TRBJ2-7
CASSLWPKTGGSTYEQYF
TGTGCCAGCAGTTTATGGCCCAAAACAGGGGGATCAACCTACGAGCAGTACTTC
>TRBV27|.|.|TRBJ1-1
CASSLVQGGRNTEAFF
TGTGCCAGCAGTTTAGTTCAGGGAGGGAGGAACACTGAAGCTTTCTTT
>TRBV2|.|.|TRBJ2-2
CASGTQNTGELFF
TGTGCCAGCGGGACACAGAACACCGGGGAGCTGTTTTTT
>TRBV6-1|TRBD1|few|TRBJ1-2
CASKGALLGYTF
TGTGCCAGCAAGGGGGCGCTTCTTGGCTACACCTTC
>TRBV6-5|.|.|TRBJ1-2
CASSYSSLDGYTF
TGTGCCAGCAGTTACTCGAGTTTGGATGGCTACACCTTC
>TRBV4-1|.|once|TRBJ2-3
CASSQALAWADTQYF
TGCGCCAGCAGCCAAGCCCTAGCTTGGGCAGATACGCAGTATTTT
>TRBV28|TRBD1|.|TRBJ2-7
CASSSDRGRIRGNYEQYF
TGTGCCAGCAGTTCGGACAGGGGGCGAATCCGGGGAAACTACGAGCAGTACTTC
>TRBV5-4|.|.|TRBJ2-5
CASSSSSGSQETQYF
TGTGCCAGCAGCTCGTCCAGCGGATCCCAAGAGACCCAGTACTTC
>TRBV20-1|.|few|TRBJ2-4
CSARVGDIQYF
TGCAGTGCTAGAGTCGGGGACATTCAGTACTTC
>TRBV15|.|.|TRBJ2-3
CATGGTDTQYF
TGTGCCACCGGCGGCACAGATACGCAGTATTTT
>TRBV14|TRBD2|few|TRBJ2-1
CASSQGLAGVRNEQFF
TGTGCCAGCAGCCAAGGACTAGCGGGAGTAAGGAATGAGCAGTTCTTC
>TRBV30|.|.|TRBJ2-3
CAWSLSTDTQYF
TGTGCCTGGAGTCTCAGCACAGATACGCAGTATTTT
>TRBV9|.|few|TRBJ2-5
CASSDQETQYF
TGTGCCAGCAGCGACCAAGAGACCCAGTACTTC
>TRBV2|.|.|TRBJ2-2
CASSPGSVQLTGELFF
TGTGCCAGCAGCCCAGGGTCAGTCCAACTGACCGGGGAGCTGTTTTTT
>TRBV5-1|.|.|TRBJ2-1
CASSFGTYNEQFF
TGCGCCAGCAGCTTCGGGACTTATAATGAGCAGTTCTTC
>TRBV13|.|few|TRBJ1-3
CASSRRTNSGNTIYF
TGTGCCAGCAGCCGGAGGACAAACTCTGGAAACACCATATATTTT
>TRBV4-2|TRBD1|.|TRBJ1-2
CASSQRTGGSIGYTF
TGTGCCAGCAGCCAAAGGACAGGGGGTTCTATTGGCTACACCTTC
>TRBV6-5|.|.|TRBJ2-7
CASSYSRGSPYEQYF
TGTGCCAGCAGTTATTCCAGGGGATCCCCCTACGAGCAGTACTTC
>TRBV4-1|.|.|TRBJ2-7
CASSLDKAYEQYF
TGCGCCAGCAGCCTCGACAAGGCCTACGAGCAGTACTTC
>TRBV27|.|.|TRBJ2-7
CASSPEAGPTYEQYF
TGTGCCAGCAGTCCTGAAGCGGGTCCTACCTACGAGCAGTACTTC
>TRBV18|TRBD2|few|TRBJ2-5
CASSLTSGQETQYF
TGTGCCAGCTCGCTAACTAGCGGACAAGAGACCCAGTACTTC
>TRBV28|TRBD1|.|TRBJ1-2
CASSTGTGLSYTF
TGTGCCAGCAGTACCGGGACAGGGCTGAGCTACACCTTC
>TRBV5-1|TRBD2|few|TRBJ2-1
CASRLAGAFGNEQFF
TGCGCCAGCAGGCTAGCGGGAGCATTTGGCAATGAGCAGTTCTTC
>TRBV30|.|.|TRBJ2-2
CAWREVGRSGAAGELFF
TGTGCCTGGAGGGAGGTCGGACGGTCAGGGGCGGCCGGGGAGCTGTTTTTT
>TRBV27|.|.|TRBJ1-1
CASTEEGRTEAFF
TGTGCCAGTACCGAGGAGGGGCGGACTGAAGCTTTCTTT
>TRBV4-3|.|.|TRBJ1-3
CASSQDPGAKGNTIYF
TGCGCCAGCAGCCAAGATCCGGGGGCCAAGGGAAACACCATATATTTT
>TRBV21-1|.|few|TRBJ1-1
CASSSRKVAEKIAEAFF
TGTGCCAGCAGCTCCCGGAAAGTCGCGGAAAAGATTGCTGAAGCTTTCTTT
>TRBV5-6|.|.|TRBJ1-5
CASSLWNQPQHF
TGTGCCAGCAGCTTGTGGAATCAGCCCCAGCATTTT
>TRBV25-1|.|.|TRBJ1-3
CASSGPGGNTIYF
TGTGCCAGCAGTGGCCCGGGGGGAAACACCATATATTTT
>TRBV5-6|.|.|TRBJ1-1
CASSFFSGNTEAFF
TGTGCCAGCAGCTTTTTTTCAGGGAATACTGAAGCTTTCTTT
>TRBV2|.|.|TRBJ1-2
CASSVITGYGYTF
TGTGCCAGCAGTGTAATCACCGGGTATGGCTACACCTTC
>TRBV7-7|.|.|TRBJ2-2
CASSLRDTGELFF
TGTGCTAGCAGCTTACGGGACACCGGGGAGCTGTTTTTT
>TRBV6-5|TRBD1|.|TRBJ1-5
CASSRRTGRREPQHF
TGTGCCAGCAGCCGCCGGACAGGGAGGAGGGAGCCCCAGCATTTT
>TRBV6-5|TRBD2|.|TRBJ2-1
CASSSISGGHNEQFF
TGTGCCAGCAGTTCCATTAGCGGGGGACACAATGAGCAGTTCTTC
>TRBV19|TRBD2|.|TRBJ2-3
CASSIGPKRELGDTQYF
TGTGCCAGTAGTATAGGGCCCAAGCGGGAGTTGGGAGATACGCAGTATTTT
>TRBV29-1|.|few|TRBJ2-3
CSGQQGEDTQYF
TGCAGCGGACAACAGGGAGAAGATACGCAGTATTTT
>TRBV6-5|.|many|TRBJ2-7
CASSFRTADYEQYF
TGTGCCAGCAGTTTTAGGACGGCCGACTACGAGCAGTACTTC
>TRBV4-2|.|.|TRBJ2-5
CASSQGGAAPEKTQYF
TGTGCCAGCAGCCAAGGGGGAGCGGCCCCAGAGAAGACCCAGTACTTC